This T cell receptor (beta chain) came from a study of cytomegalovirus exposure and HLA in healthy donors. Unmatched junction bases numbered 6, after V lost 4 bases and J lost 4 bases. Germline CDR1 is MNHEY and CDR2 is SVGAGI. This CDR3 spans 14 amino acids. A remark on this clone: Antigen specificity is unknown.

Healthy bone marrow donors made up the donors. Both 60 Vbeta primers and 13 Jbeta primers went into the PCR. The protocol was immunoSEQ multiplex PCR, while the TCRdb copy is restricted to in-frame clones and leaves out a portion. The table has 55,000 to 80,000 clones, about 70% seen once. Study-level findings and limits: The authors enumerated over 150 TCR beta chains as linked to cytomegalovirus. A later analysis, which compared TCR beta chains of equal frequency, found the HLA-associated ones more clonally expanded.

This clonotype was sampled from a woman in her twenties or thirties in good health and CMV-seronegative. The material sequenced was PBMCs. The V and J genes are TRBV6-5 and TRBJ1-2; 7 nucleotides match TRBD1. The CDR3 loop is CASSLDRVGYGYTF. The CDR3 nucleotides are TGTGCCAGCAGTTTAGACAGGGTGGGCTATGGCTACACCTTC.